This T cell receptor (beta chain) is drawn from a study of T cell repertoires and HLA-DP antigens. Study at large: The donors, ranging 18-to-29 to 60-to-69 years, included a couple of males and one female.

This table comes from immunoSEQ multiplex PCR, and its TCRdb copy is limited to in-frame clones, with some not included. This table has about 110,000 clones, 80% to 95% appearing once. As for this clone: Antigen: not known.

Germline-derived CDR1 and CDR2 are LNHDA and SQIVND (reference sequence). V was clipped by 4 bases and J by 7 bases, with 20 bases between them. The CDR3 consists of 16 residues. Sample: CD4+ T cells from PBMCs. This chain links TRBV19 with TRBJ1-5; D might be TRBD1 (5 bases). The clonotype comes from a woman aged 18-29 years in good health and CMV-seronegative. The CDR3 sequence: CASSTGDHLGRQPQHF. CDR3 sequence (DNA): TGTGCCAGTAGTACCGGGGACCACCTAGGTCGGCAGCCCCAGCATTTT. Full variable domain (remainder filled in from reference TRBV19 and TRBJ1-5): DGGITQSPKYLFRKEGQNVTLSCEQNLNHDAMYWYRQDPGQGLRLIYYSQIVNDFQKGDIAEGYSVSREKKESFPLTVTSAQKNPTAFYLCASSTGDHLGRQPQHFGDGTRLSIL.